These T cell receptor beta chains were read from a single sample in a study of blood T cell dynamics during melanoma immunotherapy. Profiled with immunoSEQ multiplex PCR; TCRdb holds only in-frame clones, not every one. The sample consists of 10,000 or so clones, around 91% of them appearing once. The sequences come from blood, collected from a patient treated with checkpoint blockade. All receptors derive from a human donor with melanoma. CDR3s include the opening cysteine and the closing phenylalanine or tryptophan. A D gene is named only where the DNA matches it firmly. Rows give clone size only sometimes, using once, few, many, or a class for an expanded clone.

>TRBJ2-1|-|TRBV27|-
CASSFGPSPVDEQFF
TGTGCCAGCAGTTTCGGTCCCTCCCCAGTCGATGAGCAGTTCTTC
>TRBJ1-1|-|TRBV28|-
CASSLQGRAAFF
TGTGCCAGCAGTTTACAGGGTCGGGCAGCTTTCTTT
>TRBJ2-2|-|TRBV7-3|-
CASSSGQATGELFF
TGTGCCAGCAGCTCCGGACAAGCCACCGGGGAGCTGTTTTTT
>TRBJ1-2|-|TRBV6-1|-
CASRVFNYGYTF
TGTGCCAGCAGGGTTTTTAACTATGGCTACACCTTC
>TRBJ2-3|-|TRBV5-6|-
CASSLAPGTQYF
TGTGCCAGCAGCTTGGCACCAGGGACGCAGTATTTT
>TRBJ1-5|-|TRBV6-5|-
CASSPFYNQPQHF
TGTGCCAGCAGCCCCTTTTATAATCAGCCCCAGCATTTT
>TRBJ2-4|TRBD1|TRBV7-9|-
CASSHERGGDKNIQYF
TGTGCCAGCAGCCACGAGAGAGGGGGCGACAAAAACATTCAGTACTTC
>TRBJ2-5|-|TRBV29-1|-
CSVVPAGYRAQETQYF
TGCAGCGTTGTACCTGCGGGCTACAGGGCCCAAGAGACCCAGTACTTC
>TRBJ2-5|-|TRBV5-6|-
CASSLITLAVQETQYF
TGTGCCAGCAGCTTGATAACCTTAGCGGTCCAAGAGACCCAGTACTTC
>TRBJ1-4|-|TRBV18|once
CASSPMDIGRGEKLFF
TGTGCCAGCTCACCGATGGACATCGGTCGGGGTGAAAAACTGTTTTTT
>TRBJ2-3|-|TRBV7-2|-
CASSSPKQRGSTDTQYF
TGTGCCAGCAGCTCACCCAAACAACGGGGCAGCACAGATACGCAGTATTTT
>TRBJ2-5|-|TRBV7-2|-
CASSLALWETQYF
TGTGCCAGCAGCTTAGCGCTATGGGAGACCCAGTACTTC
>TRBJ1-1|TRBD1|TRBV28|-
CASSFLTGVDSKAFF
TGTGCCAGCAGTTTCTTAACAGGGGTAGATTCAAAAGCTTTCTTT
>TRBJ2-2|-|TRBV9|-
CASSSYTGELFF
TGTGCCAGCAGCTCCTACACCGGGGAGCTGTTTTTT
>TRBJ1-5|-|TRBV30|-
CAWSTQNLQPQHF
TGTGCCTGGAGCACCCAGAACCTTCAGCCCCAGCATTTT
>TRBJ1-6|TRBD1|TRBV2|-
CASSEGTGRSPLHF
TGTGCCAGCAGTGAAGGGACAGGGAGGTCACCCCTCCACTTT
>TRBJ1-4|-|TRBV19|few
CASSATSGEKLFF
TGTGCCAGTAGCGCTACTTCGGGGGAAAAACTGTTTTTT
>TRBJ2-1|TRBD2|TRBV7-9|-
CASSGNSGPSSYNEQFF
TGTGCCAGCAGCGGAAATAGCGGGCCGAGCTCCTACAATGAGCAGTTCTTC
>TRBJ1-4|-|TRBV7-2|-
CASSFFGGNEKLFF
TGTGCCAGCAGCTTCTTTGGTGGTAATGAAAAACTGTTTTTT
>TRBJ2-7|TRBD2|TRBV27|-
CASSQSGTSAGEQYF
TGTGCCAGCAGCCAATCTGGGACTAGCGCTGGTGAGCAGTACTTC
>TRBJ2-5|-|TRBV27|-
CASSLPGTQETQYF
TGTGCCAGCAGTTTGCCAGGGACCCAAGAGACCCAGTACTTC
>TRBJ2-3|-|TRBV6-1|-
CASSESQENTDTQYF
TGTGCCAGCAGTGAGAGTCAGGAAAACACAGATACGCAGTATTTT
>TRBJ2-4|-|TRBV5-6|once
CASSPPSAKNIQYF
TGTGCCAGCAGCCCCCCCTCGGCCAAAAACATTCAGTACTTC
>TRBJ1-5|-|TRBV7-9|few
CASGRQPNQPQHF
TGTGCCAGCGGCCGGCAGCCCAATCAGCCCCAGCATTTT
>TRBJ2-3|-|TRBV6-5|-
CASSYLAGQGIDTQYF
TGTGCCAGCAGTTACCTAGCGGGACAGGGGATAGATACGCAGTATTTT
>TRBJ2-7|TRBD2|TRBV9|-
CASSVGGGSRYEQYF
TGTGCCAGCAGCGTAGGGGGCGGGAGCAGGTACGAGCAGTACTTC
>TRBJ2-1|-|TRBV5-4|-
CASSGTASSYNEQFF
TGTGCCAGCAGCGGCACAGCCAGCTCCTACAATGAGCAGTTCTTC
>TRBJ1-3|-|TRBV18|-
CASSPPASQRSGNTIYF
TGTGCCAGCTCACCACCTGCGTCACAGAGATCTGGAAACACCATATATTTT
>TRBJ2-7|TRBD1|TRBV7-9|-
CASSPLGQEEQYF
TGTGCCAGCAGCCCCCTCGGACAGGAAGAGCAGTACTTC